This T cell receptor (beta chain) was identified during a study of cytomegalovirus exposure and HLA in healthy donors. Details on this clone: The antigen is not known.

The germline V gene encodes CDR1 SGDLS and CDR2 YYNGEE. The CDR3 runs 15 residues. The V gene end was trimmed by 7 bases and the J gene end by 3 bases; junction bases not matched to a gene: 7. Study-level points and caveats: Relative to the approximately 700-donor mean, N-insertions were reportedly fewer in an Asian-associated ancestry cluster in a later analysis. With high specificity and sensitivity, the classifier reportedly diagnosed cytomegalovirus status. With DRB1 most and HLA-C fewest, TCR association rates differed between HLA loci in a later analysis.

It was with 60 Vbeta and 13 Jbeta primers that the PCR ran. The protocol was immunoSEQ multiplex PCR, while the TCRdb copy is restricted to in-frame clones and leaves out a portion. The clone table shows under 100,000 clones, with the ten largest holding roughly 3%. This sequence joins TRBV9 and TRBJ2-1; 10 bases agree with TRBD2. Sequences were obtained from PBMCs. The TCR was taken from a woman aged 25 to 39 in good health and CMV-seronegative. CDR3 sequence reads: CASPPGLADYNEQFF. CDR3 DNA: TGTGCCAGCCCCCCCGGACTAGCGGACTACAATGAGCAGTTCTTC.